The rows below give T cell receptor beta chains drawn from one sample of a study of T cell changes during pregnancy in multiple sclerosis. The protocol was immunoSEQ multiplex PCR, while the TCRdb copy is restricted to in-frame clones and leaves out a portion. This table has roughly 100,000 clones, roughly 92% appearing once. The sample in question was peripheral blood, obtained after pregnancy. All receptors come from a female donor with multiple sclerosis, enrolled in a pregnancy study. Both conserved end residues are part of each CDR3. A D gene is named only where the DNA matches it firmly. The listing skips clone size in some rows; elsewhere it reads once, few, many or a size class.

clone_size	v_call	d_call	j_call	cdr3_aa	cdr3_nt
.	TRBV6-5	TRBD1	TRBJ1-5	CASGTGNQPQHF	TGTGCCAGCGGGACAGGCAATCAGCCCCAGCATTTT
.	TRBV7-9	.	TRBJ1-1	CASSLGGGTLEAFF	TGTGCCAGCAGCTTAGGGGGAGGAACACTTGAAGCTTTCTTT
.	TRBV5-1	TRBD1	TRBJ2-1	CASSLADRVLNEQFF	TGCGCCAGCAGCCTGGCGGACAGGGTCTTGAATGAGCAGTTCTTC
.	TRBV28	TRBD1	TRBJ1-1	CASRIGGDGTEAFF	TGTGCCAGCCGCATAGGGGGCGACGGTACTGAAGCTTTCTTT
once	TRBV2	TRBD2	TRBJ2-1	CASSIAGAGDEQFF	TGTGCCAGCAGTATAGCGGGAGCGGGGGATGAGCAGTTCTTC
.	TRBV15	.	TRBJ1-3	CATSRGGLGNTIYF	TGTGCCACCAGCAGAGGAGGCCTCGGAAACACCATATATTTT
.	TRBV5-1	.	TRBJ2-5	CASSLDLGTQETQYF	TGCGCCAGCAGCTTGGACCTAGGGACACAAGAGACCCAGTACTTC
.	TRBV28	.	TRBJ1-3	CASSLNGLSGNTIYF	TGTGCCAGCAGTTTAAATGGACTTAGTGGAAACACCATATATTTT
.	TRBV28	.	TRBJ2-6	CASSSDRDYSGANVLTF	TGTGCCAGCAGTTCGGACAGGGACTACTCTGGGGCCAACGTCCTGACTTTC
.	TRBV29-1	TRBD1	TRBJ2-7	CSVVGTVVYEQYF	TGCAGCGTTGTGGGGACAGTAGTTTACGAGCAGTACTTC
.	TRBV29-1	TRBD1	TRBJ2-1	CSLGQGPYNEQFF	TGCAGCCTAGGACAGGGACCCTACAATGAGCAGTTCTTC
.	TRBV18	.	TRBJ2-1	CASSGGGSYYNEQFF	TGTGCCAGCTCTGGCGGCGGGTCTTACTACAATGAGCAGTTCTTC
once	TRBV28	TRBD2	TRBJ2-1	CASSSLTSGSTVSYNEQFF	TGTGCCAGCAGTTCCCTGACTAGCGGGAGTACTGTCTCCTACAATGAGCAGTTCTTC
.	TRBV30	TRBD1	TRBJ1-5	CAVSGAGGISNQPQHF	TGTGCCGTTTCGGGGGCAGGGGGCATTAGCAATCAGCCCCAGCATTTT
.	TRBV4-2	TRBD1	TRBJ2-7	CASSQAGGSNYEQYF	TGTGCCAGCAGCCAGGCAGGGGGTAGCAACTACGAGCAGTACTTC
once	TRBV6-5	.	TRBJ1-2	CASSARDSRWYGYTF	TGTGCCAGCAGTGCCCGGGACTCAAGATGGTATGGCTACACCTTC
.	TRBV14	TRBD2	TRBJ2-7	CASSQSSGGFYEQYF	TGTGCCAGCAGCCAATCCAGCGGGGGCTTCTACGAGCAGTACTTC
.	TRBV18	.	TRBJ1-4	CASSPRGVPTNEKLFF	TGTGCCAGCTCACCACGGGGAGTCCCAACTAATGAAAAACTGTTTTTT
.	TRBV30	TRBD2	TRBJ2-3	CACPGTGGRADTQYF	TGTGCCTGCCCCGGAACGGGGGGGCGGGCAGATACGCAGTATTTT
.	TRBV9	.	TRBJ2-1	CASSGGLSYNEQFF	TGTGCCAGCAGCGGGGGCCTCTCCTACAATGAGCAGTTCTTC
.	TRBV5-4	.	TRBJ1-2	CASSFPGSYGYTF	TGTGCCAGCAGCTTTCCAGGAAGCTATGGCTACACCTTC
.	TRBV9	TRBD1	TRBJ2-7	CASSVAPGTGVTEQYF	TGTGCCAGCAGCGTAGCCCCCGGGACAGGGGTAACAGAGCAGTACTTC
.	TRBV28	TRBD2	TRBJ2-1	CASSPRLAGGTGQFF	TGTGCCAGCAGTCCAAGACTAGCGGGAGGAACTGGGCAGTTCTTC
.	TRBV19	.	TRBJ1-4	CASSIVRNRDEKLFF	TGTGCCAGTAGTATAGTCCGGAACAGGGATGAAAAACTGTTTTTT
.	TRBV30	TRBD1	TRBJ1-6	CAWSPGTGESPLHF	TGTGCCTGGAGTCCCGGGACAGGGGAATCACCCCTCCACTTT
.	TRBV11-1	.	TRBJ1-1	CASSKDRDTEAFF	TGTGCCAGCAGCAAGGATCGGGACACTGAAGCTTTCTTT
.	TRBV2	.	TRBJ1-4	CASSAGGALFEKLFF	TGTGCCAGCAGTGCAGGTGGGGCGTTGTTTGAAAAACTGTTTTTT
once	TRBV30	TRBD1	TRBJ2-5	CARGVGTGRQTQYF	TGTGCCCGAGGAGTCGGGACAGGGAGGCAGACCCAGTACTTC
.	TRBV5-1	TRBD2	TRBJ2-2	CASSWTSGTVGELFF	TGCGCCAGCAGCTGGACTAGCGGGACTGTCGGGGAGCTGTTTTTT
.	TRBV30	TRBD1	TRBJ1-1	CAWSAGTGVLFEAFF	TGTGCCTGGAGTGCGGGGACAGGGGTTCTCTTTGAAGCTTTCTTT
.	TRBV27	.	TRBJ1-3	CASSFSGFGNTIYF	TGTGCCAGCAGTTTCTCAGGGTTCGGAAACACCATATATTTT
.	TRBV25-1	.	TRBJ1-5	CASSGQGDGQPQHF	TGTGCCAGCAGTGGGCAGGGTGACGGTCAGCCCCAGCATTTT
.	TRBV5-5	TRBD1	TRBJ1-3	CASSSLGQGAYGNTIYF	TGTGCCAGCAGCTCCTTGGGGCAGGGGGCTTATGGAAACACCATATATTTT
.	TRBV27	TRBD1	TRBJ1-5	CASSPYRGASNQPQHF	TGTGCCAGCAGTCCATACAGGGGTGCGAGCAATCAGCCCCAGCATTTT
.	TRBV7-2	.	TRBJ2-2	CASSRSRENTGELFF	TGTGCCAGCAGCAGATCCAGGGAGAACACCGGGGAGCTGTTTTTT
.	TRBV6-4	TRBD1	TRBJ1-2	CASSDRGTSFNYGYTF	TGTGCCAGCAGCGACAGGGGGACAAGTTTTAACTATGGCTACACCTTC
once	TRBV6-1	TRBD1	TRBJ1-5	CASSDRGLNQPQHF	TGTGCCAGCAGTGACAGGGGGCTCAATCAGCCCCAGCATTTT
once	TRBV7-2	TRBD1	TRBJ2-7	CASSLSAQGAQTYEQYF	TGTGCCAGCAGCTTATCCGCTCAGGGGGCTCAAACCTACGAGCAGTACTTC
.	TRBV6-6	.	TRBJ1-1	CASSYGDRLNTEAFF	TGTGCCAGCAGTTATGGAGACAGGCTCAACACTGAAGCTTTCTTT
.	TRBV5-1	TRBD1	TRBJ2-5	CASSLQGQQETQYF	TGCGCCAGCAGCTTGCAGGGACAGCAAGAGACCCAGTACTTC
.	TRBV7-9	.	TRBJ1-4	CASSLLTASEKLFF	TGTGCCAGCAGCTTACTAACAGCTTCGGAAAAACTGTTTTTT
.	TRBV5-1	.	TRBJ2-7	CASSLVGGGNEQYF	TGCGCCAGCAGCTTGGTGGGAGGTGGCAACGAGCAGTACTTC
.	TRBV5-1	.	TRBJ1-1	CASSLLAQNTEAFF	TGCGCCAGCAGCTTGTTAGCCCAGAACACTGAAGCTTTCTTT
.	TRBV9	TRBD2	TRBJ2-2	CASSVRTSGVNTGELFF	TGTGCCAGCAGCGTCCGGACTAGCGGGGTTAACACCGGGGAGCTGTTTTTT
.	TRBV19	TRBD1	TRBJ2-5	CASSTSDRGQETQYF	TGTGCCAGTAGTACGTCGGACAGGGGCCAAGAGACCCAGTACTTC
.	TRBV6-5	TRBD1	TRBJ1-4	CASSLGTGLNEKLFF	TGTGCCAGCAGTTTGGGGACAGGGCTAAATGAAAAACTGTTTTTT
.	TRBV30	.	TRBJ2-5	CAWSVGRKETQYF	TGTGCCTGGAGTGTTGGGAGAAAAGAGACCCAGTACTTC
once	TRBV19	TRBD1	TRBJ1-5	CASSTGQYSNQPQHF	TGTGCCAGTAGTACGGGACAGTATAGCAATCAGCCCCAGCATTTT
.	TRBV6-5	.	TRBJ2-2	CASSSVTGELFF	TGTGCCAGCAGTTCGGTGACCGGGGAGCTGTTTTTT